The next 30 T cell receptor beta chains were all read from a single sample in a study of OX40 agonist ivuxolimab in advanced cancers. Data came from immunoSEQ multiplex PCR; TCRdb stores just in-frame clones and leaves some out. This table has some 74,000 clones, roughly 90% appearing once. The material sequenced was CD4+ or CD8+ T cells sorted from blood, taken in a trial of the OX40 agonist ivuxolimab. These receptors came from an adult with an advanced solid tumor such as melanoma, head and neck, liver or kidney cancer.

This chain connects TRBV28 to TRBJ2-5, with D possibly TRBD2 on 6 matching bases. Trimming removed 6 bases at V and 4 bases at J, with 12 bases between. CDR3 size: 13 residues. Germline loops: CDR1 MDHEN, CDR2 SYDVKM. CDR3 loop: CASRVGTLETQYF. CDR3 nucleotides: TGTGCCAGCAGGGTGGGGACTCTAGAGACCCAGTACTTC.

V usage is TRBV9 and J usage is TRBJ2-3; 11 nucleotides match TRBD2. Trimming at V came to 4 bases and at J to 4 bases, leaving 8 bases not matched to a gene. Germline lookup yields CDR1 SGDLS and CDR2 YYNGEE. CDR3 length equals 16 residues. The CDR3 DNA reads TGTGCCAGCAGCAGAGGGGGACTAGCGGCTTCAGATACGCAGTATTTT. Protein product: CASSRGGLAASDTQYF.

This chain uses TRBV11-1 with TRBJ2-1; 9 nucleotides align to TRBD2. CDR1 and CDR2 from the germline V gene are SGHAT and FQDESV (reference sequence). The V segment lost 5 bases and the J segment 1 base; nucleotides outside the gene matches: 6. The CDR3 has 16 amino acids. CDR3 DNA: TGTGCCAGCAGCCAGGAGCTAGCGGGATCCTACAATGAGCAGTTCTTC. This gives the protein CASSQELAGSYNEQFF.

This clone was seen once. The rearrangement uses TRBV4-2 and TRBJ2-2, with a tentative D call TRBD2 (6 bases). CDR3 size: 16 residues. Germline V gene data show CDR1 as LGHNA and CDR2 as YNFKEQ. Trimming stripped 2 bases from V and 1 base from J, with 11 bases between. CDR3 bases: TGTGCCAGCAGCCAACCCCGGGAGCAGAACACCGGGGAGCTGTTTTTT. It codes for CASSQPREQNTGELFF.

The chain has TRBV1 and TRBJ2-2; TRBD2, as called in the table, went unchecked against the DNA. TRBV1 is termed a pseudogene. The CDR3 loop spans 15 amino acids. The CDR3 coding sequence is TGCACCAGCAGCCACGGGACTAGCATCACCGGGGAGCTGTTTTTT. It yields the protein CTSSHGTSITGELFF.

The CDR3 is CASLSGRAEAGELFF. The CDR3 DNA reads TGTGCCAGCCTTAGCGGGAGGGCCGAGGCCGGGGAGCTGTTTTTT. V usage is TRBV19 and J usage is TRBJ2-2, with TRBD2 matching 11 bases. Per the germline V gene, CDR1 is LNHDA and CDR2 is SQIVND (reference sequence). The J segment lost 6 bases and the V segment lost 9 bases, leaving 9 bases of the junction unmatched. The CDR3 has 15 amino acids.

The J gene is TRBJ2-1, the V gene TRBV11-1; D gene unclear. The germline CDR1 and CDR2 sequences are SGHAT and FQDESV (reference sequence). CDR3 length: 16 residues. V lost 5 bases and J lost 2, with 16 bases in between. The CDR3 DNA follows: TGTGCCAGCAGCCGTGGTAGGGTGGCCACCTACAATGAGCAGTTCTTC. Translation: CASSRGRVATYNEQFF.

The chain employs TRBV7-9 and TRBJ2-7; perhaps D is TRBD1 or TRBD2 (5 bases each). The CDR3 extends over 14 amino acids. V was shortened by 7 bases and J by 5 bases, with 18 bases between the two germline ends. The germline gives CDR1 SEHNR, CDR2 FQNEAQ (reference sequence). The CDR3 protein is CASNRGEGNNEQYF. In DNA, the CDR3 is TGTGCCAGCAACCGGGGAGAGGGGAACAACGAGCAGTACTTC. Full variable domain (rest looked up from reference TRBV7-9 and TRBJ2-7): DTGVSQNPRHKITKRGQNVTFRCDPISEHNRLYWYRQTLGQGPEFLTYFQNEAQLEKSRLLSDRFSAERPKGSFSTLEIQRTEQGDSAMYLCASNRGEGNNEQYFGPGTRLTVT.

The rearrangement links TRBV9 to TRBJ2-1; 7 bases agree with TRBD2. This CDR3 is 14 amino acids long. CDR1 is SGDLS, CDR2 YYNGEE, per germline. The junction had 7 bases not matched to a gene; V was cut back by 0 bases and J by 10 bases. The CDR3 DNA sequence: TGTGCCAGCAGCGTAGCCCCTGAGGGAGGGGAGCAGTTCTTC. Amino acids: CASSVAPEGGEQFF.

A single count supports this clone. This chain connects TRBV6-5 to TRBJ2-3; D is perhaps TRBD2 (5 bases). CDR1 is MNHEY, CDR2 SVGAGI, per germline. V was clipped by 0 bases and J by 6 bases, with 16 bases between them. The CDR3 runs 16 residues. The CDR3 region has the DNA TGTGCCAGCAGTTACTCGATCGCTGGAGGCTTCGATACGCAGTATTTT. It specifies CASSYSIAGGFDTQYF.

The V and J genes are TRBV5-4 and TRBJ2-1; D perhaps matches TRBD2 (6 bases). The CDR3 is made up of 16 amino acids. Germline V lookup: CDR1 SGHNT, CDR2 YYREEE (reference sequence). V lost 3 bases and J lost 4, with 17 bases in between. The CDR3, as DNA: TGTGCCAGCAGCTCGGGCGGGGCGTACGGGTACAATGAGCAGTTCTTC. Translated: CASSSGGAYGYNEQFF.

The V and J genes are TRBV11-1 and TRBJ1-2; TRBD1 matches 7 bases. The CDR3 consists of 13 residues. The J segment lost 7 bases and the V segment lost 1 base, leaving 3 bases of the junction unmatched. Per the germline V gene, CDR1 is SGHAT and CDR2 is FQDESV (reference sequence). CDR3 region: CASSLGDRSGYTF. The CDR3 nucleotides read TGTGCCAGCAGCTTAGGGGACAGATCTGGCTACACCTTC.

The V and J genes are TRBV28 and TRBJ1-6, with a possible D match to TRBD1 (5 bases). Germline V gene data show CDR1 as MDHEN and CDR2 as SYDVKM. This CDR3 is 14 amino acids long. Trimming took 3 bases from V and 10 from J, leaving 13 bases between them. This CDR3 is CASSLGEDWSPLHF. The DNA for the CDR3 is TGTGCCAGCAGTTTGGGGGAGGATTGGTCACCCCTCCACTTT.

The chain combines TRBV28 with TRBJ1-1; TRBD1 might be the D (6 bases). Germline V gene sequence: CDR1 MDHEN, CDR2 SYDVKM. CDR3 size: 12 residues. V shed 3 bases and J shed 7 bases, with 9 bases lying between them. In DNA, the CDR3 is TGTGCCAGCAGTTTTAGGGGGAGTGAAGCTTTCTTT. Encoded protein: CASSFRGSEAFF.

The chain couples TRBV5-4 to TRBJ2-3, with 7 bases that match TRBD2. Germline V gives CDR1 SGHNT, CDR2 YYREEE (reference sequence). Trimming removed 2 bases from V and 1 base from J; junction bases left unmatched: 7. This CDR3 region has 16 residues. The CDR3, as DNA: TGTGCCAGCAGCTTAATCGGGGGGAGTGGCACAGATACGCAGTATTTT. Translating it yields CASSLIGGSGTDTQYF.

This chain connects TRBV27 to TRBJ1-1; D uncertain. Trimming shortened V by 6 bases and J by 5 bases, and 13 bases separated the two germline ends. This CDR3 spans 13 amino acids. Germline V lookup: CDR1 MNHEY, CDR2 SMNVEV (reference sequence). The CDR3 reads CASSLFRATEAFF. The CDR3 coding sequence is TGTGCCAGCAGCCTCTTCCGAGCGACTGAAGCTTTCTTT.

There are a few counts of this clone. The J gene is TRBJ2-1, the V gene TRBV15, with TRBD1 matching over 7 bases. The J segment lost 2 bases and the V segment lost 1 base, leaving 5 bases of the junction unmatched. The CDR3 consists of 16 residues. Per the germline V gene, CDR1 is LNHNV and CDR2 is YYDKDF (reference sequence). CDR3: CATSRGGGTAYNEQFF. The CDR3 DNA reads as TGTGCCACCAGCAGAGGAGGTGGGACAGCCTACAATGAGCAGTTCTTC.

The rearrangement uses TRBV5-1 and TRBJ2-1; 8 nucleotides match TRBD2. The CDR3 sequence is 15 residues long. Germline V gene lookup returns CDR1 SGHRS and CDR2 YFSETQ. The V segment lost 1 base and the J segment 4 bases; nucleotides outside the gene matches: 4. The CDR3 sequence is CASSLPSGPYNEQFF. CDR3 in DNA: TGCGCCAGCAGCTTGCCTAGCGGGCCTTACAATGAGCAGTTCTTC.

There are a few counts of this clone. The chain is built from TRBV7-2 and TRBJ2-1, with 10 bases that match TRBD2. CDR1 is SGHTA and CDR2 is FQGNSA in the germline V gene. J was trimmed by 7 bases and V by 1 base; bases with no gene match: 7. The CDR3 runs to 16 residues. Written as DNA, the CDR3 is TGTGCCAGCAGCTTAGTGGCTAGCGGGAGAGGTAATGAGCAGTTCTTC. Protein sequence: CASSLVASGRGNEQFF.

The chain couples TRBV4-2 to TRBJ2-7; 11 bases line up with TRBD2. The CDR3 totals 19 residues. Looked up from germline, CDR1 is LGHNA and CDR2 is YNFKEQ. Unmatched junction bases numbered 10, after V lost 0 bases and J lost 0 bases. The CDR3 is CASSQDPASGRSSSYEQYF. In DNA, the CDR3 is TGTGCCAGCAGCCAAGATCCGGCTAGCGGGAGGTCGAGCTCCTACGAGCAGTACTTC.

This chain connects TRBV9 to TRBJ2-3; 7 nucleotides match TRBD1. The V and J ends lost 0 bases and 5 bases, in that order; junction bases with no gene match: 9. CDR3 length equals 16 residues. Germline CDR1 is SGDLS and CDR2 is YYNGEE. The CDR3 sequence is CASSVVSGTAGDTQYF. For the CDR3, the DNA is TGTGCCAGCAGCGTAGTCTCCGGGACAGCAGGAGATACGCAGTATTTT.

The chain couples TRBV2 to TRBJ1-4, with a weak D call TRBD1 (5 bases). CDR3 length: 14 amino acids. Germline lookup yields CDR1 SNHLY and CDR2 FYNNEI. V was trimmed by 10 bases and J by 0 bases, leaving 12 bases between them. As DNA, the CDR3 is TGTGCCACTACAGGAACAGCAACTAATGAAAAACTGTTTTTT. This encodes CATTGTATNEKLFF.

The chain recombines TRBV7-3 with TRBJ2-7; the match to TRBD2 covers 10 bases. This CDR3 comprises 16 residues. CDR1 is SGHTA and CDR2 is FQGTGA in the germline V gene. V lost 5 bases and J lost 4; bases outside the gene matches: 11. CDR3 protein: CASSSTGTSVSYEQYF. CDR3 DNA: TGTGCCAGCAGCAGTACCGGGACTAGCGTTTCGTACGAGCAGTACTTC.

DNA of the CDR3: TGTGCCAGCAGCTTAGTATGGGAGAATACGAACACCGGGGAGCTGTTTTTT. It is translated as CASSLVWENTNTGELFF. The genes are TRBV11-1 and TRBJ2-2; perhaps TRBD2 as D (5 bases). Germline-derived CDR1 and CDR2 are SGHAT and FQDESV (reference sequence). Trimming removed 1 base at V and 0 bases at J, with 12 bases between. This CDR3 comprises 17 residues. The full variable domain, in which reference TRBV11-1 and TRBJ2-2 provide the parts outside the CDR3, is EAEVAQSPRYKITEKSQAVAFWCDPISGHATLYWYRQILGQGPELLVQFQDESVVDDSQLPKDRFSAERLKGVDSTLKIQPAELGDSAMYLCASSLVWENTNTGELFFGEGSRLTVL.

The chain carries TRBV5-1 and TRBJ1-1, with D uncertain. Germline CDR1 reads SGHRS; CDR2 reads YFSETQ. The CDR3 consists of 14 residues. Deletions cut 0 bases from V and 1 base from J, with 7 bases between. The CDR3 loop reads CASSLAPGNTEAFF. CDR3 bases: TGCGCCAGCAGCTTGGCCCCAGGGAACACTGAAGCTTTCTTT.

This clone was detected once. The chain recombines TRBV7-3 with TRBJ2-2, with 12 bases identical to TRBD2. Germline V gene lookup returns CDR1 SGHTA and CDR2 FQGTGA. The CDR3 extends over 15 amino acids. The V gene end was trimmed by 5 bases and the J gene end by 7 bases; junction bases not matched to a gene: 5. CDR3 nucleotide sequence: TGTGCCAGCAGCCGACTAGCGGGAGTCTTCGGGGAGCTGTTTTTT. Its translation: CASSRLAGVFGELFF.

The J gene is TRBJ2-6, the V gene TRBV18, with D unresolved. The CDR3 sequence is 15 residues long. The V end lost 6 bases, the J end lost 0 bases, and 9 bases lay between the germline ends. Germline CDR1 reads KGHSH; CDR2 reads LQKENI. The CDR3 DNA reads TGTGCCAGCTCCCCTCGATCCTCTGGGGCCAACGTCCTGACTTTC. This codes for CASSPRSSGANVLTF.

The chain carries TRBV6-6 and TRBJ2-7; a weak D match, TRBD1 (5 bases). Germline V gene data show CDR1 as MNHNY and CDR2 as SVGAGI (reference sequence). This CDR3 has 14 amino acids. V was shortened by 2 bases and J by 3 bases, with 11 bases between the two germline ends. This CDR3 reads CASSYRGIYYEQYF. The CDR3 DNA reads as TGTGCCAGCAGTTACAGGGGCATTTACTACGAGCAGTACTTC.

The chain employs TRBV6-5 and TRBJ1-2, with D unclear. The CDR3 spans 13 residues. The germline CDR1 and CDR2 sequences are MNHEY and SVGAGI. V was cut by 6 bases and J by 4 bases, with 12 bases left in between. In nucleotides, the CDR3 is TGTGCCAGCAGCCCGAATCCCACCTATGGCTACACCTTC. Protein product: CASSPNPTYGYTF.

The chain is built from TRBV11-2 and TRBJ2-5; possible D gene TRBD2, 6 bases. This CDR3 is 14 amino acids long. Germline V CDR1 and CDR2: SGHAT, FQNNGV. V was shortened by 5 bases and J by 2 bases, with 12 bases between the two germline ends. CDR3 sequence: CASSLRGSQETQYF. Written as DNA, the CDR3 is TGTGCCAGCAGCCTCCGGGGGTCACAAGAGACCCAGTACTTC.